Shown below are 24 T cell receptor beta chains from a single sample sequenced in a study of siplizumab effects on memory and regulatory T cells. Measured with immunoSEQ multiplex PCR; TCRdb has only the in-frame clones, and not every one. The sample contains just over 40,000 clones, more than 80% of which appear only once. Sequences were obtained from naive CD4+ T cells sorted from blood. These receptors originate from a human donor in good health.

This chain uses TRBV27 with TRBJ2-4; D not certain. V gave up 4 bases and J gave up 5 bases, with 6 bases separating them. The CDR3 extends over 12 amino acids. Looked up from germline, CDR1 is MNHEY and CDR2 is SMNVEV (reference sequence). The CDR3 DNA reads as TGTGCCAGCAGTTCCGTCCAAAACATTCAGTACTTC. Translation: CASSSVQNIQYF.

The CDR3: CASSQDLLAVYEQYF. CDR3 in DNA: TGCGCCAGCAGCCAAGATCTCCTAGCGGTTTACGAGCAGTACTTC. The chain is built from TRBV4-1 and TRBJ2-7; 7 bases agree with TRBD2. V gave up 0 bases and J gave up 4 bases; unmatched junction bases: 6. Germline CDR1 MGHRA, CDR2 YSYEKL. This CDR3 is built from 15 residues.

The chain combines TRBV6-1 with TRBJ2-3; D remains ambiguous. This CDR3 spans 13 amino acids. The germline V gene encodes CDR1 MNHNS and CDR2 SASEGT. Trimming took off 3 bases at V and 4 bases at J, with 8 bases between the two ends. The CDR3 is CASSDSRADTQYF. The CDR3 region has the DNA TGTGCCAGCAGTGATAGTAGAGCAGATACGCAGTATTTT.

The chain joins TRBV29-1 to TRBJ2-1, with TRBD2 matching 12 bases. The CDR3 runs 16 residues. Germline V lookup: CDR1 SQVTM, CDR2 ANQGSEA. J gave up 4 bases and V 6 bases, and 10 bases lay outside the gene matches. The CDR3 coding sequence is TGCAGCGTCAGATACAGACTAGCGGGGGCGTACAATGAGCAGTTCTTC. Protein: CSVRYRLAGAYNEQFF.

The rearrangement uses TRBV5-1 and TRBJ2-3; 9 bases map to TRBD2. CDR1 is SGHRS and CDR2 is YFSETQ in the germline V gene. After removal of 4 bases from V and 5 bases from J, the junction contained 8 bases not matched to a gene. The CDR3 covers 15 residues. CDR3 protein: CASSLPAGGLDTQYF. CDR3 nucleotide sequence: TGCGCCAGCAGCCTGCCGGCGGGGGGGTTAGATACGCAGTATTTT.

The chain uses TRBV19 and TRBJ2-5; D is unresolved. CDR3 length: 14 residues. CDR1 LNHDA and CDR2 SQIVND come from the germline V gene (reference sequence). Trimming removed 2 bases at V and 3 bases at J, with 10 bases between. The CDR3 sequence: CASSINGREETQYF. For the CDR3, the DNA is TGTGCCAGTAGTATAAACGGTAGAGAAGAGACCCAGTACTTC.

The chain joins TRBV2 to TRBJ2-1; 12 bases are a match to TRBD2. Germline V lookup: CDR1 SNHLY, CDR2 FYNNEI. The CDR3 has 14 residues. V gave up 6 bases and J gave up 8 bases; unmatched junction bases: 5. CDR3 DNA: TGTGCCAGCAGCCGACTAGCGGGGGTCGATGAGCAGTTCTTC. This encodes CASSRLAGVDEQFF. Together with reference TRBV2 and TRBJ2-1, the CDR3 gives the full variable domain: EPEVTQTPSHQVTQMGQEVILRCVPISNHLYFYWYRQILGQKVEFLVSFYNNEISEKSEIFDDQFSVERPDGSNFTLKIRSTKLEDSAMYFCASSRLAGVDEQFFGPGTRLTVL.

This rearrangement joins TRBV29-1 to TRBJ1-2; D call uncertain. Germline V gene sequence: CDR1 SQVTM, CDR2 ANQGSEA. V lost 4 bases and J lost 4, with 16 bases in between. This CDR3 region has 14 residues. The CDR3 DNA reads as TGCAGCGTTGCCCGAAAGTTATCCACCTATGGCTACACCTTC. Translation gives CSVARKLSTYGYTF.

The chain is built from TRBV11-2 and TRBJ2-2; D gene ambiguous. Trimming stripped 3 bases from V and 6 bases from J, with 8 bases between. CDR3 length: 13 residues. Germline loops: CDR1 SGHAT, CDR2 FQNNGV. DNA for the CDR3: TGTGCCAGCAGCTTTTATGGGTCCGGGGAGCTGTTTTTT. This codes for CASSFYGSGELFF.

The CDR3 is CASSESGRAGDTQYF. CDR3 DNA sequence: TGTGCCAGCAGTGAAAGCGGGAGGGCCGGAGATACGCAGTATTTT. The chain recombines TRBV2 with TRBJ2-3, with TRBD2 matching 10 bases. The ends lost 2 bases at V and 5 bases at J; junction bases unmatched: 4. Germline-derived CDR1 and CDR2 are SNHLY and FYNNEI. CDR3 length equals 15 residues.

The chain is built from TRBV27 and TRBJ2-1; tentatively, D is TRBD2 (5 bases). Trimming shortened V by 6 bases and J by 0 bases, and 12 bases separated the two germline ends. The CDR3 loop spans 15 amino acids. The germline V gene encodes CDR1 MNHEY and CDR2 SMNVEV (reference sequence). CDR3 DNA sequence: TGTGCCAGCAGCCGTCTCGGAGGCTCCTACAATGAGCAGTTCTTC. This gives the protein CASSRLGGSYNEQFF.

The rearrangement links TRBV10-3 to TRBJ2-1, with 9 bases identical to TRBD2. The CDR3 totals 16 residues. The V segment lost 6 bases and the J segment 3 bases; nucleotides outside the gene matches: 9. Germline CDR1 ENHRY, CDR2 SYGVKD. Here the CDR3 reads CAIRGSAGGNYNEQFF. The CDR3 region has the DNA TGTGCCATCAGGGGATCAGCGGGAGGTAACTACAATGAGCAGTTCTTC.

This clone was counted once. The chain couples TRBV6-1 to TRBJ2-1, with TRBD2 as a possible D gene (6 bases). Germline CDR1 MNHNS, CDR2 SASEGT. Deletions cut 0 bases from V and 4 bases from J, with 10 bases between. The CDR3 covers 15 residues. DNA of the CDR3: TGTGCCAGCAGTGAAGCGCGGAGGGGATACAATGAGCAGTTCTTC. Protein product: CASSEARRGYNEQFF.

The V and J genes are TRBV30 and TRBJ1-2, with 7 bases matching TRBD1. Germline CDR1 reads GTSNPN; CDR2 reads SVGIG (reference sequence). V lost 0 bases to trimming and J lost 7 bases; unmatched junction nucleotides: 8. The CDR3 runs to 14 residues. CDR3 amino acids: CAWSVLKGAGGYTF. For the CDR3, the DNA is TGTGCCTGGAGTGTACTGAAGGGGGCGGGTGGCTACACCTTC.

The rearrangement uses TRBV7-8 and TRBJ1-1, with 8 bases identical to TRBD1. Germline CDR1 reads SGHVS; CDR2 reads FQNEAQ. The CDR3 contains 15 residues. J was trimmed by 4 bases and V by 3 bases; bases with no gene match: 7. The CDR3 sequence: CASSFQGASGTEAFF. The CDR3 DNA follows: TGTGCCAGCAGCTTCCAGGGGGCGAGTGGCACTGAAGCTTTCTTT.

The chain has TRBV6-6 and TRBJ2-1, with 9 bases lining up with TRBD1. The J segment lost 0 bases and the V segment lost 5 bases, leaving 2 bases of the junction unmatched. CDR1 is MNHNY and CDR2 is SVGAGI in the germline V gene (reference sequence). The length of the CDR3 is 15 residues. The DNA for the CDR3 is TGTGCCAGCAGTCAGACAGGGGGCTCCTACAATGAGCAGTTCTTC. This sequence encodes CASSQTGGSYNEQFF.

The chain links TRBV5-4 to TRBJ2-5, with TRBD2 matching over 7 bases. The J segment lost 5 bases and the V segment lost 10 bases, leaving 8 bases of the junction unmatched. The germline V gene encodes CDR1 SGHNT and CDR2 YYREEE (reference sequence). CDR3 length: 12 amino acids. The CDR3 DNA follows: TGTGCCGCGGGGGTGTGGGCGGAGACCCAGTACTTC. Encoded protein: CAAGVWAETQYF.

The chain has TRBV30 and TRBJ1-1, with no clear D. Trimming pared 0 bases from V and 0 bases from J, leaving 8 bases between. Germline-derived CDR1 and CDR2 are GTSNPN and SVGIG (reference sequence). The CDR3 extends over 14 amino acids. CDR3 in DNA: TGTGCCTGGAGTGTGTCAGGATTGAACACTGAAGCTTTCTTT. This sequence encodes CAWSVSGLNTEAFF. Drawing the rest from reference TRBV30 and TRBJ1-1, the complete variable domain is SQTIHQWPATLVQPVGSPLSLECTVEGTSNPNLYWYRQAAGRGLQLLFYSVGIGQISSEVPQNLSASRPQDRQFILSSKKLLLSDSGFYLCAWSVSGLNTEAFFGQGTRLTVV.

The genes are TRBV5-8 and TRBJ1-5; the D is unclear. This CDR3 is built from 12 residues. The V end lost 5 bases, the J end lost 3 bases, and 6 bases lay between the germline ends. Germline V gives CDR1 SGHTS, CDR2 YDEGEE. Written as DNA, the CDR3 is TGTGCCAGCAGACCGAACAATCAGCCCCAGCATTTT. Its translation is CASRPNNQPQHF.

For this clone: The junction does not match germline at one end; this may be a read error. The V gene is TRBV7-7, the J gene TRBJ2-1, with D perhaps matching TRBD2 (5 bases). Germline values: CDR1 SSHAT, CDR2 FNYEAQ (reference sequence). This CDR3 is 16 amino acids long. The CDR3 loop is CASSLALNPGSNEQFF. The CDR3 nucleotides are TGTGCTAGCAGCTTAGCTTTGAACCCGGGGTCCAATGAGCAGTTCTTC. Looking up the rest from reference TRBV7-7 and TRBJ2-1 gives the full variable domain: GAGVSQSPRYKVTKRGQDVTLRCDPISSHATLYWYQQALGQGPEFLTYFNYEAQPDKSGLPSDRFSAERPEGSISTLTIQRTEQRDSAMYRCASSLALNPGSNEQFFGPGTRLTVL.

The V call is TRBV15, the J call TRBJ2-5, with D unclear. The CDR3 spans 13 residues. V lost 5 bases, J lost 1 base, and 8 bases lay in between. Germline V gene lookup returns CDR1 LNHNV and CDR2 YYDKDF (reference sequence). CDR3 DNA sequence: TGTGCCACCAGCTCCTCCCTCCAAGAGACCCAGTACTTC. Translating it yields CATSSSLQETQYF.

The chain has TRBV23-1 and TRBJ2-7, with D unresolved. TRBV23-1 is classed as an ORF, of uncertain function. V was shortened by 10 bases and J by 2 bases, with 18 bases between the two germline ends. This CDR3 comprises 14 residues. The CDR3 DNA follows: TGCGCCACCTTGAAGGCAGAGATGACCTACGAGCAGTACTTC. It translates to CATLKAEMTYEQYF.

This chain's CDR3 is CASSVTSGQRTDTQYF. Written as DNA, the CDR3 is TGTGCCAGCAGCGTGACTAGCGGGCAACGCACAGATACGCAGTATTTT. The chain has TRBV9 and TRBJ2-3; 10 nucleotides agree with TRBD2. This CDR3 region has 16 residues. J gave up 1 base and V 2 bases, and 4 bases lay outside the gene matches. CDR1 SGDLS and CDR2 YYNGEE come from the germline V gene.

V usage is TRBV7-2 and J usage is TRBJ1-5; D perhaps matches TRBD1 (5 bases). The CDR3 totals 16 residues. Germline V gene data show CDR1 as SGHTA and CDR2 as FQGNSA. Trimming stripped 4 bases from V and 1 base from J, with 14 bases between. CDR3 DNA sequence: TGTGCCAGCAGCTCCCAAGGTGGGACGAGCAATCAGCCCCAGCATTTT. This translates into CASSSQGGTSNQPQHF.